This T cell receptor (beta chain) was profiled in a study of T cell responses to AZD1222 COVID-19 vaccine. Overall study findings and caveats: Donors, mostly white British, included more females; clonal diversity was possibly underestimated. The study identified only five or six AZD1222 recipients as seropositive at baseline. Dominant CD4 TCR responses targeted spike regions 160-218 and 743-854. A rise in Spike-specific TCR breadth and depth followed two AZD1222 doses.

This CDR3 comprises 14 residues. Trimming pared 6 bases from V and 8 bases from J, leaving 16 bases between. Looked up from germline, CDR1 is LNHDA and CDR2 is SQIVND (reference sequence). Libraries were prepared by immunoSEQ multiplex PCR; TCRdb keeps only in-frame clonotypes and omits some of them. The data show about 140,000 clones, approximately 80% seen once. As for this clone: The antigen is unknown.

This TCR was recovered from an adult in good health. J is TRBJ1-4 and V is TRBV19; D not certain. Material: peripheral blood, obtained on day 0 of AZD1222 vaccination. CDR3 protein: CASRLTQAREKLFF. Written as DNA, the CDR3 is TGTGCCAGTAGGCTGACGCAAGCACGGGAAAAACTGTTTTTT.